This T cell receptor (beta chain) is drawn from a study of T cell responses to AZD1222 COVID-19 vaccine. General study results and limits: Increased Spike-specific TCR breadth and depth were observed after two AZD1222 doses. Across spike, vaccine-associated CD4 TCRs were found, dominant at 160-218 and 743-854.

The table lists this clone with a few counts. No antigen is known for it. V dropped 3 bases and J dropped 6 bases, with 15 bases sitting between them. Germline CDR1 SGDLS, CDR2 YYNGEE. The length of the CDR3 is 14 residues. TCRdb's copy holds only in-frame clones and misses some; the assay was immunoSEQ multiplex PCR. Of some 110,000 clones in the sample, approximately 90% were seen once. V and J are TRBV9 and TRBJ1-2; tentative D call: TRBD1 (6 bases). The sequencing here drew on peripheral blood, taken on day 0 of AZD1222 vaccination. This clonotype was sampled from an adult in good health. In DNA form, the CDR3 reads TGTGCCAGCAGCGCGCCGGGCAGGGGCGATGGCTACACCTTC. It translates to CASSAPGRGDGYTF. The variable domain in full, completed from reference TRBV9 and TRBJ1-2, reads DSGVTQTPKHLITATGQRVTLRCSPRSGDLSVYWYQQSLDQGLQFLIQYYNGEERAKGNILERFSAQQFPDLHSELNLSSLELGDSALYFCASSAPGRGDGYTFGSGTRLTVV.